This T cell receptor (beta chain) was obtained from a study of cytomegalovirus exposure and HLA in healthy donors. With 60 Vbeta and 13 Jbeta primers, the PCR was carried out. TCRdb's copy holds only in-frame clones and misses some; the assay was immunoSEQ multiplex PCR. The table records about 140,000 clones, 73% of them present only once. This clone is a singleton in its sample. Its antigen is undetermined. General study results and limits: As a later analysis showed, a missense DCLRE1C variant was linked to trimming of TCR beta V- and J-genes. Sequencing had likely introduced a cluster of highly shared sequence variants as an artifact. TCR beta sequences reportedly predicted the HLA-A and HLA-B alleles of most subjects accurately.

The donors (healthy individuals) were bone marrow donors. V shed 5 bases and J shed 0 bases, with 11 bases lying between them. This CDR3 has 14 residues. Germline loops: CDR1 MGHRA, CDR2 YSYEKL. Sequenced input: PBMCs. This receptor was identified in a human donor in good health. V usage is TRBV4-1 and J usage is TRBJ2-7; D not resolved. The CDR3 protein is CASSYNPVSYEQYF. CDR3 bases: TGCGCCAGCAGCTACAACCCAGTCTCCTACGAGCAGTACTTC.